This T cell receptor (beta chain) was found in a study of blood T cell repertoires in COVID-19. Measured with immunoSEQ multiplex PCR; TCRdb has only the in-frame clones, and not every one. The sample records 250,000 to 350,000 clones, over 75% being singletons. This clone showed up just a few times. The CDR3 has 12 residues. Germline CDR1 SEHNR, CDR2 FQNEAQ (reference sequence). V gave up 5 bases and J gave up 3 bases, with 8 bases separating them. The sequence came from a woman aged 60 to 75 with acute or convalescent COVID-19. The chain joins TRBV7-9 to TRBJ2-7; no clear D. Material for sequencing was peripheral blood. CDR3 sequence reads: CASSRRDYEQYF. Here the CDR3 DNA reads TGTGCCAGCAGCCGTCGAGACTACGAGCAGTACTTC.